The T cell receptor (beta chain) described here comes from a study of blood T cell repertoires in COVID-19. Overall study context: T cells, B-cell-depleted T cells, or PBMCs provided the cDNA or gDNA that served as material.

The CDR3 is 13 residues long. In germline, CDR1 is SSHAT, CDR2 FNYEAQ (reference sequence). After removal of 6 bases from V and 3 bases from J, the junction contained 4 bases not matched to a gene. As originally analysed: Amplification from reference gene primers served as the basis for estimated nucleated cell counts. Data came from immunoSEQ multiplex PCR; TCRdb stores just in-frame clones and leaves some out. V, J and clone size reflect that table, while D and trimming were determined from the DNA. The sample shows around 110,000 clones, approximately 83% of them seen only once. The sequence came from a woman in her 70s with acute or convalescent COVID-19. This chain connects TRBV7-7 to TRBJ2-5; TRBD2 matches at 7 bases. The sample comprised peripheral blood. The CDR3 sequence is CASSSGGKETQYF. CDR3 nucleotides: TGTGCCAGCAGTTCCGGGGGGAAAGAGACCCAGTACTTC.